This T cell receptor (beta chain) was sequenced in a study of blood T cell repertoires in COVID-19. The data were produced by immunoSEQ multiplex PCR, yet TCRdb's version contains in-frame clones alone and is incomplete. This sample yields 190,000 or so clones, of which approximately 94% are seen a single time; roughly 0.76% belongs to the top ten. Germline V gives CDR1 ENHRY, CDR2 SYGVKD. V lost 2 bases, J lost 3 bases, and 10 bases lay in between. This CDR3 region has 14 residues. The receptor's source is a man aged 25 to 40 with COVID-19, enrolled during active disease. Sample: peripheral blood. The V call is TRBV10-3, the J call TRBJ1-2; D gene uncertain. CDR3 loop: CAISEHEGYYGYTF. CDR3 DNA sequence: TGTGCCATCAGTGAGCATGAGGGTTACTATGGCTACACCTTC.